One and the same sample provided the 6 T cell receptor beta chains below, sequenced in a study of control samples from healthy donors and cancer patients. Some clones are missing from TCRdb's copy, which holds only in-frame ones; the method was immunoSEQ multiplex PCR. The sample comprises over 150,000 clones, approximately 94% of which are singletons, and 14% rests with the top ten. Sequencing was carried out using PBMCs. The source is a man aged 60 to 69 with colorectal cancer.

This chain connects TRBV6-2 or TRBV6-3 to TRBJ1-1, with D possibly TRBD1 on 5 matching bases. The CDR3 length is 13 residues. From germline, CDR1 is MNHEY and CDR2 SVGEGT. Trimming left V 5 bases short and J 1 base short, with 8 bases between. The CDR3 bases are TGTGCCAGCAGTCCAGGGTCGAACACTGAAGCTTTCTTT. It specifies CASSPGSNTEAFF.

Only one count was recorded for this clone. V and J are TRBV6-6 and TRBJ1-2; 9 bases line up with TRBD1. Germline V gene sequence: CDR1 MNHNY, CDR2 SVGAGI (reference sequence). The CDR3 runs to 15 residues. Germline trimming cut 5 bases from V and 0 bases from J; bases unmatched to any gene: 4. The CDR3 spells CASSPRDRANYGYTF. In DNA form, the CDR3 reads TGTGCCAGCAGTCCCCGGGACAGGGCTAACTATGGCTACACCTTC.

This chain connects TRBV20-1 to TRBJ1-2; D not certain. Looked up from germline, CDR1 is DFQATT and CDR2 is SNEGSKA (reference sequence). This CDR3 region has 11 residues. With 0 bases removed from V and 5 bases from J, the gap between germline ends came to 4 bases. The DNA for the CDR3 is TGCAGTGCTAGAGAGGGTTATGGCTACACCTTC. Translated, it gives CSAREGYGYTF.

This chain's CDR3 is CASSDGRTNTGELFF. The CDR3 DNA reads TGTGCCAGCAGTGATGGCAGAACGAACACCGGGGAGCTGTTTTTT. The chain recombines TRBV25-1 with TRBJ2-2; no reliable D call. CDR1 is MGHDK and CDR2 is SYGVNS in the germline V gene. There are 15 residues in the CDR3. V dropped 3 bases and J dropped 0 bases, with 8 bases sitting between them.

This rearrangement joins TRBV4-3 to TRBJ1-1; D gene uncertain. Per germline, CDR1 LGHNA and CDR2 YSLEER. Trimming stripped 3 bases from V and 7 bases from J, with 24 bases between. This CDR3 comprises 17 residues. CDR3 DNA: TGCGCCAGCAGCCAGTATCGTGGACGGGCGGTTAGTTATGAAGCTTTCTTT. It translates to CASSQYRGRAVSYEAFF.

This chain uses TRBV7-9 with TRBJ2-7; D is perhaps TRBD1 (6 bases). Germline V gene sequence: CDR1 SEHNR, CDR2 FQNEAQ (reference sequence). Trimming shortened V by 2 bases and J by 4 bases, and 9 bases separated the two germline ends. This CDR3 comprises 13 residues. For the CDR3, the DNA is TGTGCCAGCAGCTTACCAGGGGTATACGAGCAGTACTTC. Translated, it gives CASSLPGVYEQYF.